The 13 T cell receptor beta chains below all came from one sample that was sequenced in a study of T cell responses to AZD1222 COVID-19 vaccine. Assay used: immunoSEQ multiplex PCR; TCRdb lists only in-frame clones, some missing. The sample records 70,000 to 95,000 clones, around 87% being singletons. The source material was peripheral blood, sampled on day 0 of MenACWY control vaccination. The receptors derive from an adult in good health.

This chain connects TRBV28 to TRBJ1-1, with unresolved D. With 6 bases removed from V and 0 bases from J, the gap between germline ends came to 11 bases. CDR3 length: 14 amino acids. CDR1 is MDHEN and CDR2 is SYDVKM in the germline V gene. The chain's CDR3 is CASSSPHLNTEAFF. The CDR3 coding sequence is TGTGCCAGCAGCTCGCCCCACCTGAACACTGAAGCTTTCTTT.

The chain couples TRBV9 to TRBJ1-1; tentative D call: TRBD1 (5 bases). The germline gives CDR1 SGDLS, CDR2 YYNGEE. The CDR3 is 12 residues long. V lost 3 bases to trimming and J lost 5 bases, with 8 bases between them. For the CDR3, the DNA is TGTGCCAGCAGCGGCGGGGGTACTGAAGCTTTCTTT. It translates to CASSGGGTEAFF.

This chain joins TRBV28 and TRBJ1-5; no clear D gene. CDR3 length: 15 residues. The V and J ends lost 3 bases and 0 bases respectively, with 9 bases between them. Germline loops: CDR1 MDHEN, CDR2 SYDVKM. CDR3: CASSLGALSNQPQHF. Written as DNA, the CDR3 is TGTGCCAGCAGTTTGGGAGCTCTTAGCAATCAGCCCCAGCATTTT.

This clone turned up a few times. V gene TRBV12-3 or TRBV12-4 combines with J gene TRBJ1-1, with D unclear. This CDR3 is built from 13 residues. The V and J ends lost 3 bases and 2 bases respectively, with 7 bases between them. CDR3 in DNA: TGTGCCAGCAGTTTGAGCACTAACACTGAAGCTTTCTTT. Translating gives CASSLSTNTEAFF.

CDR3 sequence: CASSHVSGGWSPLHF. DNA for the CDR3: TGTGCCAGCAGCCACGTTTCTGGGGGTTGGTCACCCCTCCACTTT. This rearrangement joins TRBV3-1 (or the pseudogene TRBV3-2) to TRBJ1-6; D may be TRBD1 (5 bases). The CDR3 loop spans 15 amino acids. V lost 3 bases, J lost 10 bases, and 16 bases lay in between. Germline CDR1 LGHDT, CDR2 YNNKEL (reference sequence).

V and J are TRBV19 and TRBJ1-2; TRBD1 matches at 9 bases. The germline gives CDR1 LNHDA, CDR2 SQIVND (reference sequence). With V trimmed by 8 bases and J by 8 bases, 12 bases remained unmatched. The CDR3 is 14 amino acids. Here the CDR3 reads CASGPQGALGGYTF. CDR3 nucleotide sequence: TGTGCCAGTGGTCCACAGGGGGCCCTGGGGGGCTACACCTTC.

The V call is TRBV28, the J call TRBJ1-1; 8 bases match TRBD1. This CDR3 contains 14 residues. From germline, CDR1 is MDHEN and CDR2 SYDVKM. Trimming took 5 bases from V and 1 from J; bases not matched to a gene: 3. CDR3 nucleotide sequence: TGTGCCAGCAGTGACAGGGGTTCGAACACTGAAGCTTTCTTT. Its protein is CASSDRGSNTEAFF.

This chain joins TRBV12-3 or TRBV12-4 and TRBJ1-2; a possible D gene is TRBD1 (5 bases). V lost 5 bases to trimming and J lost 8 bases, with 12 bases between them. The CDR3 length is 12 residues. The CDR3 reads CASSQGPHGYTF. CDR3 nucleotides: TGTGCCAGCAGTCAGGGACCGCACGGCTACACCTTC.

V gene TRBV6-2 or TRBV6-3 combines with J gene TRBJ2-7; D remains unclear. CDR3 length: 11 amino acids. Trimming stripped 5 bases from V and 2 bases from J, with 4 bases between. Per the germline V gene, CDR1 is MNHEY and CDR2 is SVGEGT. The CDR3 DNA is TGTGCCAGCAGTGACGCCTACGAGCAGTACTTC. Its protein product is CASSDAYEQYF.

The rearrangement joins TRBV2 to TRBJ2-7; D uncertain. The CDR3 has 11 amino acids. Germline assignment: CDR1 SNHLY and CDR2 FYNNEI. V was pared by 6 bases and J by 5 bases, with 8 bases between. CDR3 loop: CASRVFNEQYF. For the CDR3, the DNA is TGTGCCAGCAGGGTTTTCAACGAGCAGTACTTC.

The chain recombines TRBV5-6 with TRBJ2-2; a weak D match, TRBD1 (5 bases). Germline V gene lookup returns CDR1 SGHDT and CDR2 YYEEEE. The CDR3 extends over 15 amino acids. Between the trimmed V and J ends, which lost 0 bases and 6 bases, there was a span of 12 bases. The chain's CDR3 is CASSLEGVWSGELFF. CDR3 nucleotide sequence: TGTGCCAGCAGCTTGGAAGGGGTGTGGTCCGGGGAGCTGTTTTTT.

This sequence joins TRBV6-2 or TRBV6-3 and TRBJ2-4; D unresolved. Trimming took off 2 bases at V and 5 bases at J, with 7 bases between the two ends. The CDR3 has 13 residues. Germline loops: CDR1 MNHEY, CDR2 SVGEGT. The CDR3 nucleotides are TGTGCCAGCAGTTACGGTGGGGAAAACATTCAGTACTTC. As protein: CASSYGGENIQYF.

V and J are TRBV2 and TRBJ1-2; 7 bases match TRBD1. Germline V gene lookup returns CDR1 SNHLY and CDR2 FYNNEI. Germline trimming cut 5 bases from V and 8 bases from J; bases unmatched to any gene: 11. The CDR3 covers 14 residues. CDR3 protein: CASSRTTGFEGYTF. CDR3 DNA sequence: TGTGCCAGCAGTCGCACGACAGGGTTCGAAGGCTACACCTTC.